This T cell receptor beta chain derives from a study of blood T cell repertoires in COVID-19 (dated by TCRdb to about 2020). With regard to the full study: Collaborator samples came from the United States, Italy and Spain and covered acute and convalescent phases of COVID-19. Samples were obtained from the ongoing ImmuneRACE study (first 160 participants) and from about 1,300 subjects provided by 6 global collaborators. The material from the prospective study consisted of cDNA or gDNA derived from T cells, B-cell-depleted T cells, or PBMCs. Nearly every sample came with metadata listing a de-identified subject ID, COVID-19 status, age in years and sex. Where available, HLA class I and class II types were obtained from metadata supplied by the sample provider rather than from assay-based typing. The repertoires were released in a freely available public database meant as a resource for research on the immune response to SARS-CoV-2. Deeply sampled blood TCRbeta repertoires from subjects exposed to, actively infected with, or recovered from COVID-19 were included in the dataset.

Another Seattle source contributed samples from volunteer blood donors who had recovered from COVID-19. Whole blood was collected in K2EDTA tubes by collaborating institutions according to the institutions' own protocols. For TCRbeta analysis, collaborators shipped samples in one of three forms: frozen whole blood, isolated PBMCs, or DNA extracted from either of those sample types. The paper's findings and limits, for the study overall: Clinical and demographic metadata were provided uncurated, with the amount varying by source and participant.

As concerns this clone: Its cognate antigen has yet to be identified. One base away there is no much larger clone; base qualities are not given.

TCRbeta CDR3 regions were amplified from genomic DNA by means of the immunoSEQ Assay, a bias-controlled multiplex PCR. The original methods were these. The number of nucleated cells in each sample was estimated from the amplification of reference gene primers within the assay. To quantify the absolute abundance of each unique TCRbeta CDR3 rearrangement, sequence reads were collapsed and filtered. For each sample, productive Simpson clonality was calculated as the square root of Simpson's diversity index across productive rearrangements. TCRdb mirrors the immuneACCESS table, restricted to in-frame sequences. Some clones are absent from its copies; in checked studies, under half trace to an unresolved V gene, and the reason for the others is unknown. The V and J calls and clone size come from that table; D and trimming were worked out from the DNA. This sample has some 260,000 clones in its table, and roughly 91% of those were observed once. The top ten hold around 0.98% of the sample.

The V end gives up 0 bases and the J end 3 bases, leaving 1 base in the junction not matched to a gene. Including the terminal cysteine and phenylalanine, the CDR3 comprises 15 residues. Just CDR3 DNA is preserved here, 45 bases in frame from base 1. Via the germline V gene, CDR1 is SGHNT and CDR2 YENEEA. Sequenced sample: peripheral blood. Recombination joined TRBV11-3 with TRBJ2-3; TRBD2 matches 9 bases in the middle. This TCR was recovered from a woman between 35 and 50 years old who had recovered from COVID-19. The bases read TGTGCCAGCAGCTTAGAGCGGGAGGGGACAGATACGCAGTATTTT. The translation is CASSLEREGTDTQYF.